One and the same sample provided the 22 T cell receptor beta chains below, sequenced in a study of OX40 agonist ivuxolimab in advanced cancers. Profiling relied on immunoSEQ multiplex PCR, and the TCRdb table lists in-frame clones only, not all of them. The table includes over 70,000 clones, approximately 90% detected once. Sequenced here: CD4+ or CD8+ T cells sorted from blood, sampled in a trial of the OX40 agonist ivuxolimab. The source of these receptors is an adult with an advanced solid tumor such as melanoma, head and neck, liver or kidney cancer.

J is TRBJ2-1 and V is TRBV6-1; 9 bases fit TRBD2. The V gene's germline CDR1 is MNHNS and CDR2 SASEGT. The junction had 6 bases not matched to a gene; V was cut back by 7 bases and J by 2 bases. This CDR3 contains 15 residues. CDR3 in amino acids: CASNLLAGPYNEQFF. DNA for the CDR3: TGTGCCAGCAACTTACTAGCGGGCCCCTACAATGAGCAGTTCTTC.

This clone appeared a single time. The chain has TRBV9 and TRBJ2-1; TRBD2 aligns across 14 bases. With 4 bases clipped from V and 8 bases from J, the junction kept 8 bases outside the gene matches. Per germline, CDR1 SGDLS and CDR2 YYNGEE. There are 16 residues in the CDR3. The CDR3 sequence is CASSTRLAGGPDEQFF. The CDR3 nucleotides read TGTGCCAGCAGCACCCGACTAGCGGGAGGGCCAGATGAGCAGTTCTTC.

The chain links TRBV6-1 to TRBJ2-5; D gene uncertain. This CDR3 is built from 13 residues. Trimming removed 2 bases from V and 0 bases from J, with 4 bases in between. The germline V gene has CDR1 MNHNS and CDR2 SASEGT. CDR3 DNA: TGTGCCAGCAGTGAAATTCACCAAGAGACCCAGTACTTC. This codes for CASSEIHQETQYF.

CDR3 amino acids: CASSHTSYGYTF. CDR3 DNA: TGTGCCAGCAGCCACACCTCCTATGGCTACACCTTC. The V gene is TRBV11-3, the J gene TRBJ1-2, with D hard to call. Trimming pared 5 bases from V and 4 bases from J, leaving 8 bases between. The CDR3 totals 12 residues. The germline gives CDR1 SGHNT, CDR2 YENEEA.

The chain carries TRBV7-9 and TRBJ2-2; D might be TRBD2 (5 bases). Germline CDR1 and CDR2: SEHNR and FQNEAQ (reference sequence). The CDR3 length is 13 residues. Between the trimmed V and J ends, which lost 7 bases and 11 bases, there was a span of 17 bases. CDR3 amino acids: CASNSPQASELFF. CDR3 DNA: TGTGCCAGCAACTCACCCCAGGCTAGCGAGCTGTTTTTT.

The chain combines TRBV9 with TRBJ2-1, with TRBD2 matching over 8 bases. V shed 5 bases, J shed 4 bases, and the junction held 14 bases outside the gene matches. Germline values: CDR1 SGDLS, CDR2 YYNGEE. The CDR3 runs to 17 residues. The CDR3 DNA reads TGTGCCAGCAGTCCTTCCCCGGGACTAGTGAGATACAATGAGCAGTTCTTC. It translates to CASSPSPGLVRYNEQFF.

CDR3 protein: CASSQQGAGTEAFF. The CDR3 DNA reads TGTGCCAGCAGCCAACAGGGGGCAGGCACTGAAGCTTTCTTT. The J gene is TRBJ1-1, the V gene TRBV14; 8 positions agree with TRBD1. CDR3 length: 14 amino acids. J lost 4 bases, V lost 2 bases, and 3 bases had no gene match. Germline CDR1 is SGHDN and CDR2 is FVKESK. Combining the CDR3 with reference TRBV14 and TRBJ1-1 gives the whole variable domain EAGVTQFPSHSVIEKGQTVTLRCDPISGHDNLYWYRRVMGKEIKFLLHFVKESKQDESGMPNNRFLAERTGGTYSTLKVQPAELEDSGVYFCASSQQGAGTEAFFGQGTRLTVV.

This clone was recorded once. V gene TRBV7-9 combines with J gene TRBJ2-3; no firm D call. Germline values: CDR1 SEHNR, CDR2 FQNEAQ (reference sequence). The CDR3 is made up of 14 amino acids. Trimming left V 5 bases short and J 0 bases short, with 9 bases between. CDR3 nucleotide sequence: TGTGCCAGCAGCCCAAGCCTAAGCACAGATACGCAGTATTTT. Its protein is CASSPSLSTDTQYF.

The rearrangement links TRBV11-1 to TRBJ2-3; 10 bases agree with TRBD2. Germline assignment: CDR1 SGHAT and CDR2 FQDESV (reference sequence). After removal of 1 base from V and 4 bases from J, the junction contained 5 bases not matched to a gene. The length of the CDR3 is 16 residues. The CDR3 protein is CASSLEAGGPADTQYF. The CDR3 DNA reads TGTGCCAGCAGCTTAGAAGCGGGAGGGCCCGCAGATACGCAGTATTTT.

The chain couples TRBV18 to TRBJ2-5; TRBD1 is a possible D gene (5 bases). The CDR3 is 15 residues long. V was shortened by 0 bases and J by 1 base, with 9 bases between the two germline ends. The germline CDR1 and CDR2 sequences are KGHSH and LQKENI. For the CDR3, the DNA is TGTGCCAGCTCACCACCCCGGCAGGGCCAAGAGACCCAGTACTTC. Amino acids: CASSPPRQGQETQYF.

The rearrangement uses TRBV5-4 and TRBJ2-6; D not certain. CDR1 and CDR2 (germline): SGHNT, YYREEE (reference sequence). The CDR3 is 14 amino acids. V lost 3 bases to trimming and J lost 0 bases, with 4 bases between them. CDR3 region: CASSYVSGANVLTF. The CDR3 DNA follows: TGTGCCAGCAGCTACGTCTCTGGGGCCAACGTCCTGACTTTC.

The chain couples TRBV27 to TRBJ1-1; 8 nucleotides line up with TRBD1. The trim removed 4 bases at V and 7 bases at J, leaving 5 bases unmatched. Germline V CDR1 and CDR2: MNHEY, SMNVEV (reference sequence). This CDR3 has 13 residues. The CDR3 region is CASSSWTGSEAFF. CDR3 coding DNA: TGTGCCAGCAGTTCGTGGACAGGGAGTGAAGCTTTCTTT.

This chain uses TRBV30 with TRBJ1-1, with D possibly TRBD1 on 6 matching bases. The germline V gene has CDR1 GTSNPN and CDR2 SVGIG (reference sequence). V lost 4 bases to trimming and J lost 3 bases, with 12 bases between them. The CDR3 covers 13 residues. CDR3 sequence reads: CAWTRGWDTEAFF. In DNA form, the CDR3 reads TGTGCCTGGACTAGGGGGTGGGACACTGAAGCTTTCTTT.

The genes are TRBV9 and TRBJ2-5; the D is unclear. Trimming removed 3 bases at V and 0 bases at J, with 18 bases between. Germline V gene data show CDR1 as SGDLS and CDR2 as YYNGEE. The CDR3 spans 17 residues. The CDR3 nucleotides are TGTGCCAGCAGCGAGTACGGCGCCGACCAGTACCAAGAGACCCAGTACTTC. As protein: CASSEYGADQYQETQYF.

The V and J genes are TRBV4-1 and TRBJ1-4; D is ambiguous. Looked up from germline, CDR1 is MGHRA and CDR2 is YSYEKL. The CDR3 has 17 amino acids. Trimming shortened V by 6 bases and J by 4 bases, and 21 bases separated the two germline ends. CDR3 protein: CASRPDIGELLNEKLFF. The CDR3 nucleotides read TGCGCCAGCAGACCCGACATCGGGGAGCTCCTTAATGAAAAACTGTTTTTT.

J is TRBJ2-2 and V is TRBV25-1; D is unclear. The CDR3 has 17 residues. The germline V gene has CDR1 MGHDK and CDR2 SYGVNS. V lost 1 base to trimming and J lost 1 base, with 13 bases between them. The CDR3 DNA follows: TGTGCCAGCAGTGAATCGGTCCCGAAGGGGAACACCGGGGAGCTGTTTTTT. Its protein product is CASSESVPKGNTGELFF.

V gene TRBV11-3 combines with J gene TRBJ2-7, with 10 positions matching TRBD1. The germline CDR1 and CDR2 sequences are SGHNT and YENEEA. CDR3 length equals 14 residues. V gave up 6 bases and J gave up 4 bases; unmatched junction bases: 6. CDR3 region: CASSYRDRGYEQYF. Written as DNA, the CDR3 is TGTGCCAGCAGTTACCGGGACAGGGGATACGAGCAGTACTTC.

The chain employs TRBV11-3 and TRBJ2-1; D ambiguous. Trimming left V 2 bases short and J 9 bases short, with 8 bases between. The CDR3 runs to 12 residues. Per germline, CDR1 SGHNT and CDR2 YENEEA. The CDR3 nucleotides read TGTGCCAGCAGCTTATCGGTTTCTGAGCAGTTCTTC. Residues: CASSLSVSEQFF.

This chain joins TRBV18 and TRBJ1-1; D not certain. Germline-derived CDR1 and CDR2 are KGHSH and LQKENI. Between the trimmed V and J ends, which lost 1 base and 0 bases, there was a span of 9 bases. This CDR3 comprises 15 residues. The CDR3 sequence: CASSPLLPMNTEAFF. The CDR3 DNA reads TGTGCCAGCTCACCACTTTTACCAATGAACACTGAAGCTTTCTTT.

Here the CDR3 DNA reads TGTGCCAGCAGCCCAAGACCCCAGGGGAATTCACCCCTCCACTTT. It yields the protein CASSPRPQGNSPLHF. V usage is TRBV7-9 and J usage is TRBJ1-6, with D perhaps TRBD1 (6 bases). CDR3 length equals 15 residues. V lost 5 bases and J 7 bases, leaving 15 bases between the germline ends. CDR1 and CDR2 (germline): SEHNR, FQNEAQ (reference sequence).

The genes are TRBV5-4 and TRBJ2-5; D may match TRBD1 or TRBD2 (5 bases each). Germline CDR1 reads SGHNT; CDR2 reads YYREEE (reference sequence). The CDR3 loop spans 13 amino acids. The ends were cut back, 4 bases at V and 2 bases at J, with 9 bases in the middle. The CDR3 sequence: CASSGGRQETQYF. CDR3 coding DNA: TGTGCCAGCAGCGGGGGTAGGCAAGAGACCCAGTACTTC.

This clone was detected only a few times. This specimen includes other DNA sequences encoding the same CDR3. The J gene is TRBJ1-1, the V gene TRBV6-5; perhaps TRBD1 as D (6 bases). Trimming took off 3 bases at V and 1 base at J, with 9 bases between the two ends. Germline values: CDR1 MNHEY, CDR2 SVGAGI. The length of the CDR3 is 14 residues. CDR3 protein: CASSYGGANTEAFF. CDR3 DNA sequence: TGTGCCAGCAGTTATGGGGGCGCGAACACTGAAGCTTTCTTT.